The count of the clone carrying this T cell receptor (beta chain) is one. Its antigen is unknown. The CDR3 covers 15 residues. Germline CDR1 is MNHEY and CDR2 is SVGAGI. Trimming at V came to 2 bases and at J to 11 bases, leaving 12 bases not matched to a gene. The sample originates from a study of blood T cells in healthy people across ages. Points from the study as a whole: Roughly linear age-related decline in beta diversity appeared, significant by age around 42. Both higher diversity and more naive CD4+ cells marked long-lived donors when set against aged donors. Diversity of TCR beta correlated strongly with naive T cell percentage. Diversity estimated from one million T cells was considered an underestimate.

For the second PCR, which ran for 7 to 11 cycles, a sample-barcoded 5' primer and a J-beta primer mix were used. From the 5' RACE reads, TCRdb called clonotypes with MiXCR, one entry per CDR3 protein. The data hold hundreds of thousands of distinct CDR3 sequences, with roughly 60% observed a single time. The chain employs TRBV6-5 and TRBJ2-5, with 9 nucleotides matching TRBD2. Sequencing was carried out using blood. The TCR comes from a man aged 25-45 years in good health. This CDR3 is CASSYGIAGANEQYF. The CDR3, as DNA: TGTGCCAGCAGTTACGGTATAGCGGGGGCAAATGAGCAGTACTTC.